The present TCR beta chain was sequenced within a study of shared clonotypes between healthy human individuals. Study results and caveats: It was expected that sequencing depth would affect clonotype sharing among donors. Sharing across several donors was seen in around 5% of naive CD4 clonotypes.

Here immunoSEQ multiplex PCR was the method, and the copy in TCRdb shows in-frame clones only, minus some. The sample holds roughly 660,000 clones, roughly 87% seen once. Among the donors, all were Caucasian adults who lived in Nashville, Tennessee. The ends lost 4 bases at V and 0 bases at J; junction bases unmatched: 8. The CDR3 is 17 residues long. In germline, CDR1 is KGHSH, CDR2 LQKENI. Note on this clone: Its antigen is unidentified.

The rearrangement joins TRBV18 to TRBJ2-2, with 7 bases identical to TRBD1. This clonotype was obtained from a man aged 18 to 29 in good health. Some clones in this sample may be carry-over from other donors' samples. Sequencing input: memory CD8+ T cells from PBMCs. The sample's subset: CD45RO+ cells pooled with CCR7-negative TemRA cells. The CDR3 sequence is CASSQDRSASNTGELFF. Written as DNA, the CDR3 is TGTGCCAGCTCACAGGACAGGTCGGCCTCGAACACCGGGGAGCTGTTTTTT.